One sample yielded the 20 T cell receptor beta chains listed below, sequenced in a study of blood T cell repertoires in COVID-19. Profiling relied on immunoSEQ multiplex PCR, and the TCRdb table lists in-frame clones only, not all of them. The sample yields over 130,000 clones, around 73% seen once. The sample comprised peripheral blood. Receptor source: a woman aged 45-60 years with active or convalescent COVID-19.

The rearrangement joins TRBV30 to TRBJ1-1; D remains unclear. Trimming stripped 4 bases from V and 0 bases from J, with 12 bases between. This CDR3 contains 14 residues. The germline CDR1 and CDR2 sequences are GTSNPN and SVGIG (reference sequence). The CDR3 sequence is CAWNLQSMNTEAFF. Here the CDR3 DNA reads TGTGCCTGGAACCTACAGAGCATGAACACTGAAGCTTTCTTT.

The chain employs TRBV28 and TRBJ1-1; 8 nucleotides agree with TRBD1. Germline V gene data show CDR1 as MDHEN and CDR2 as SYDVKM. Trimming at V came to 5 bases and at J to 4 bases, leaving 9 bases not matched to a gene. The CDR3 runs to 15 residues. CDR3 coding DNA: TGTGCCAGCAGTCCCCTCCCAGGGGGCAGCACTGAAGCTTTCTTT. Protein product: CASSPLPGGSTEAFF.

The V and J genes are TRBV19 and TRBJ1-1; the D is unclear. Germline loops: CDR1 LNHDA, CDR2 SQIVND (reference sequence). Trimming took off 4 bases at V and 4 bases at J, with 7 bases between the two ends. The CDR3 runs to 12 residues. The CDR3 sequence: CASSTHSTEAFF. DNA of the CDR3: TGTGCCAGTAGTACCCATAGCACTGAAGCTTTCTTT.

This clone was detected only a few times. CDR3 sequence: CAWNGGSTDTQYF. CDR3 DNA sequence: TGTGCCTGGAACGGGGGATCCACAGATACGCAGTATTTT. The chain couples TRBV30 to TRBJ2-3; possibly TRBD2 for D (6 bases). CDR1 is GTSNPN, CDR2 SVGIG, per germline (reference sequence). Trimming stripped 4 bases from V and 2 bases from J, with 10 bases between. The CDR3 is 13 amino acids.

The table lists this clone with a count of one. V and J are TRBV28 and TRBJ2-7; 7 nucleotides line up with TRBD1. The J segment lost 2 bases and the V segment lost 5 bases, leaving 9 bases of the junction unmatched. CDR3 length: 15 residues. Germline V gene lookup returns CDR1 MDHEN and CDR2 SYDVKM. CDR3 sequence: CASSPHGQATYEQYF. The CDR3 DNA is TGTGCCAGCAGTCCTCACGGACAGGCGACCTACGAGCAGTACTTC.

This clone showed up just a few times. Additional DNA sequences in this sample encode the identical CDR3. CDR3 loop: CASSRDFSYEQYF. CDR3 in DNA: TGTGCCAGCAGCAGGGACTTCTCCTACGAGCAGTACTTC. This chain joins TRBV7-2 and TRBJ2-7, with D maybe TRBD2 (6 bases). V was trimmed by 5 bases and J by 0 bases, leaving 8 bases between them. Germline CDR1 is SGHTA and CDR2 is FQGNSA. The CDR3 loop spans 13 amino acids.

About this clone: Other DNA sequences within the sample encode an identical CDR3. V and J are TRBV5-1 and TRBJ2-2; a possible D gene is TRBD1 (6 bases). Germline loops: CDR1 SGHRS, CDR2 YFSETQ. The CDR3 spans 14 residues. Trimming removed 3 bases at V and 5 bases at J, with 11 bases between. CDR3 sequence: CASSWGQGTGELFF. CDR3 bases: TGCGCCAGCAGCTGGGGGCAGGGTACCGGGGAGCTGTTTTTT.

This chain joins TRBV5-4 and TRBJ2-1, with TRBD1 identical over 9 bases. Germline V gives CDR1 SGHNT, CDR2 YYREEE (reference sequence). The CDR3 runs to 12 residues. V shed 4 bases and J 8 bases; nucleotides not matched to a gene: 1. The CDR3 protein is CASSRDRDEQFF. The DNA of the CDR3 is TGTGCCAGCAGCAGGGACAGGGATGAGCAGTTCTTC. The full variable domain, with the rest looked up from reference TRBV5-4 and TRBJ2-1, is ETGVTQSPTHLIKTRGQQVTLRCSSQSGHNTVSWYQQALGQGPQFIFQYYREEENGRGNFPPRFSGLQFPNYSSELNVNALELDDSALYLCASSRDRDEQFFGPGTRLTVL.

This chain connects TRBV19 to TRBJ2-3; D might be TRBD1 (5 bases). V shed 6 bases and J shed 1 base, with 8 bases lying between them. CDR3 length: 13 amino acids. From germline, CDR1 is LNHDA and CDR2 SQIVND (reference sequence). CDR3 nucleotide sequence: TGTGCCAGTAGCCCGACAGGCACAGATACGCAGTATTTT. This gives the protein CASSPTGTDTQYF.

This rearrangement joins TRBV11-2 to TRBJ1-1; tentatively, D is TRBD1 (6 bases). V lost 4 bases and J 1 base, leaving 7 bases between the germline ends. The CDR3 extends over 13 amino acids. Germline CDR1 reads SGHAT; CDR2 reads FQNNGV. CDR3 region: CASSSGQNTEAFF. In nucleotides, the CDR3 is TGTGCCAGCAGCTCGGGACAGAACACTGAAGCTTTCTTT. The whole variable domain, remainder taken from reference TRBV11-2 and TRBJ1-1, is EAGVAQSPRYKIIEKRQSVAFWCNPISGHATLYWYQQILGQGPKLLIQFQNNGVVDDSQLPKDRFSAERLKGVDSTLKIQPAKLEDSAVYLCASSSGQNTEAFFGQGTRLTVV.

The CDR3 nucleotides are TGCGCCAGCAGCCAAGATGGGGGGACAGGGAGTTTACGTAGTGGCTACACCTTC. Protein product: CASSQDGGTGSLRSGYTF. V is TRBV4-3 and J is TRBJ1-2; 9 bases fit TRBD1. Germline assignment: CDR1 LGHNA and CDR2 YSLEER. The V and J ends lost 0 bases and 7 bases, in that order; junction bases with no gene match: 15. CDR3 length: 18 amino acids.

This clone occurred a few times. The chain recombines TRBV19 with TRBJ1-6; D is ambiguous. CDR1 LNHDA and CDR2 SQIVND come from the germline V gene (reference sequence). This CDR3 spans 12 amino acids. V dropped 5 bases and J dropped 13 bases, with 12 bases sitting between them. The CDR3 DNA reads TGTGCCAGTAGTGGCCGGGAGTCGCCCCTCCACTTT. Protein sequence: CASSGRESPLHF. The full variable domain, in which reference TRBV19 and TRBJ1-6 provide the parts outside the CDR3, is DGGITQSPKYLFRKEGQNVTLSCEQNLNHDAMYWYRQDPGQGLRLIYYSQIVNDFQKGDIAEGYSVSREKKESFPLTVTSAQKNPTAFYLCASSGRESPLHFGNGTRLTVT.

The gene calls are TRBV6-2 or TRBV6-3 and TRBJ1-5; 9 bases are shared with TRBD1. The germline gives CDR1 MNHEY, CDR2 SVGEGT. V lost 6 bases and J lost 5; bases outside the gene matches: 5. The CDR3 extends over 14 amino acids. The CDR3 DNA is TGTGCCAGCAGCCCAACAGGGGGCGATCAGCCCCAGCATTTT. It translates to CASSPTGGDQPQHF.

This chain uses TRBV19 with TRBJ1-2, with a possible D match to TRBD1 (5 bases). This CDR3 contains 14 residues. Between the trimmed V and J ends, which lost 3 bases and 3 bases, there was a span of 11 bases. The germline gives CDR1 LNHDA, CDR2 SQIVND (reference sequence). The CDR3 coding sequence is TGTGCCAGTAGTATGACAGATTTCGACTATGGCTACACCTTC. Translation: CASSMTDFDYGYTF.

The CDR3 DNA reads as TGTGCCAGCAGCCAGCCCGGAGCGGGGTGGCCCTACGAGCAGTACTTC. The encoded protein is CASSQPGAGWPYEQYF. The chain employs TRBV3-1 (or the pseudogene TRBV3-2) and TRBJ2-7, with 7 nucleotides matching TRBD2. This CDR3 contains 16 residues. Germline V gene data show CDR1 as LGHDT and CDR2 as YNNKEL (reference sequence). V dropped 3 bases and J dropped 2; count of bases not matched to a gene: 10.

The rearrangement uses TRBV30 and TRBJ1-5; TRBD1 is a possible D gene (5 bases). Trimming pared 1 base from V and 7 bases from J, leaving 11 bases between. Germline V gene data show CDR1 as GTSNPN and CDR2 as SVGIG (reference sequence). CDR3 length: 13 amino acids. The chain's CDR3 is CAWSESGLQPQHF. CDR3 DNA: TGTGCCTGGAGTGAATCAGGGTTACAGCCCCAGCATTTT. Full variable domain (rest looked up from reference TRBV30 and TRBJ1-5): SQTIHQWPATLVQPVGSPLSLECTVEGTSNPNLYWYRQAAGRGLQLLFYSVGIGQISSEVPQNLSASRPQDRQFILSSKKLLLSDSGFYLCAWSESGLQPQHFGDGTRLSIL.

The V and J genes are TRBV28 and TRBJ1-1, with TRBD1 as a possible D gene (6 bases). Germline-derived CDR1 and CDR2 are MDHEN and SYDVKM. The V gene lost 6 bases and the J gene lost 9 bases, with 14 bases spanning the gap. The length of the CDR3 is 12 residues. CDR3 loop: CASRLGQRQAFF. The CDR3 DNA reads TGTGCCAGCAGACTCGGACAGCGCCAAGCTTTCTTT.

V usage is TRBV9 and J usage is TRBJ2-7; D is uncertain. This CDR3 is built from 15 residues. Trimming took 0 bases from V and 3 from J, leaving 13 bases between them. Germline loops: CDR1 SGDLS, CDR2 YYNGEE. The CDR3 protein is CASSVGAGTHYEQYF. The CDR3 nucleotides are TGTGCCAGCAGCGTAGGCGCAGGAACGCACTACGAGCAGTACTTC.

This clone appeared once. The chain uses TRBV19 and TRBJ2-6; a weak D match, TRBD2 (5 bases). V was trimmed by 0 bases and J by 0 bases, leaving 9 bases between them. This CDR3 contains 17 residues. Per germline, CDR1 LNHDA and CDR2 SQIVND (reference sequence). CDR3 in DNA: TGTGCCAGTAGTATAGATTATCGGGGCTCTGGGGCCAACGTCCTGACTTTC. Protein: CASSIDYRGSGANVLTF.

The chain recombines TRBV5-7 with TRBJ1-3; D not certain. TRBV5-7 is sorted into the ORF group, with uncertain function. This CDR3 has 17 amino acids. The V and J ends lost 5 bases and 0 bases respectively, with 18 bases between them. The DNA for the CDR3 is TGTGCCAGCAGTCCCGAAATGGGCACCTCCTCTGGAAACACCATATATTTT. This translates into CASSPEMGTSSGNTIYF.